This T cell receptor beta chain was profiled in a study of T cell responses to AZD1222 COVID-19 vaccine. Clones were read by immunoSEQ multiplex PCR, and TCRdb kept only the in-frame ones, dropping some. Among around 100,000 clones listed, less than 95% were seen once. This clone was seen only a few times. Antigen: not known. Overall study results and limits: Clonal diversity was possibly underestimated, and white British individuals and females predominated among donors.

The material sequenced was peripheral blood, taken on day 0 of AZD1222 vaccination. The receptor was derived from an adult in good health.

CDR3 DNA: TGTGCCAGCAGTGAGAGCGGGGGGGCCACAGATACGCAGTATTTT. Protein sequence: CASSESGGATDTQYF. The chain employs TRBV6-4 and TRBJ2-3; TRBD2 agrees at 10 bases. The germline V gene has CDR1 MRHNA and CDR2 SNTAGT. The CDR3 runs to 15 residues. V shed 3 bases and J 2 bases; nucleotides not matched to a gene: 2.